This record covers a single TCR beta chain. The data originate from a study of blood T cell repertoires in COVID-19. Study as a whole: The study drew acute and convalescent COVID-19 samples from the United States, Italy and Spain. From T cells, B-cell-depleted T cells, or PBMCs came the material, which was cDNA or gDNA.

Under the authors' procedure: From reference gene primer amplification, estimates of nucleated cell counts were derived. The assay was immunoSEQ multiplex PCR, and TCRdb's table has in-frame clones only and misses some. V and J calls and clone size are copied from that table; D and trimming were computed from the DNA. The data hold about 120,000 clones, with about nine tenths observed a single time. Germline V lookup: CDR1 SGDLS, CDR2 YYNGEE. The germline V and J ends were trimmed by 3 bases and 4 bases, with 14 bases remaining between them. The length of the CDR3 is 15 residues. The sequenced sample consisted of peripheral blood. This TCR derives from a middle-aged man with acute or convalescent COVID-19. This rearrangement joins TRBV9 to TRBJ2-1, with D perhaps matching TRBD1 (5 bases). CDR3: CASSETGTSYNEQFF. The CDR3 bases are TGTGCCAGCAGCGAAACAGGTACCTCTTACAATGAGCAGTTCTTC.